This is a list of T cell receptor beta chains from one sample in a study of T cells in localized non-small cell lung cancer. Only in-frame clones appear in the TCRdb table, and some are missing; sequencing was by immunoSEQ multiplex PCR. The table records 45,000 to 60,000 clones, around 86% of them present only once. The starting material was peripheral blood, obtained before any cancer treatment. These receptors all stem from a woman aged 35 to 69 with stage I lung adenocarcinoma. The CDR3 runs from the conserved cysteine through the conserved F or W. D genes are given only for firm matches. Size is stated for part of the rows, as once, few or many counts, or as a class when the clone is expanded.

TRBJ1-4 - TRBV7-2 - CASSLGGITNEKLFF TGTGCCAGCAGCTTAGGAGGGATAACTAATGAAAAACTGTTTTTT
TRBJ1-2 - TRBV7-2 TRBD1 CASSLGGQGAYGYTF TGTGCCAGCAGCTTAGGGGGACAGGGGGCATATGGCTACACCTTC
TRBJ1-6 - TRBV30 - CAWSGRGFPYNSPLHF TGTGCCTGGAGTGGCCGGGGGTTCCCCTATAATTCACCCCTCCACTTT
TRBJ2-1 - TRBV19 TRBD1 CASGDSSYNEQFF TGTGCCAGCGGGGACAGCTCCTACAATGAGCAGTTCTTC
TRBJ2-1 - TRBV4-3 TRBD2 CASSNAPSGGAGNEQFF TGCGCCAGCAGCAACGCCCCTAGCGGGGGGGCGGGGAATGAGCAGTTCTTC
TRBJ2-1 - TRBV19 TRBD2 CASRLAGGTYNEQFF TGTGCCAGTCGACTAGCGGGGGGTACATACAATGAGCAGTTCTTC
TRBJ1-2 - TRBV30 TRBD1 CAWTTGARYTF TGTGCCTGGACCACAGGGGCACGCTACACCTTC
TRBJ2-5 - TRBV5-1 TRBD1 CASSLYRGPQETQYF TGCGCCAGCAGCTTATACAGGGGGCCCCAAGAGACCCAGTACTTC
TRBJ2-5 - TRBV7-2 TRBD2 CASSSGLAGGPETQYF TGTGCCAGCAGCTCGGGACTAGCGGGGGGGCCAGAGACCCAGTACTTC
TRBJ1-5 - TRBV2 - CASKVGGGVSSNQPQHF TGTGCCAGCAAGGTGGGGGGGGGAGTCTCAAGCAATCAGCCCCAGCATTTT
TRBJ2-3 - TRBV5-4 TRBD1 CASSGTGIFTDTQYF TGTGCCAGCAGCGGGACAGGCATCTTCACAGATACGCAGTATTTT
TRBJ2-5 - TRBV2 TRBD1 CASSKTGAGGETQYF TGTGCCAGCAGTAAGACAGGGGCTGGTGGAGAGACCCAGTACTTC
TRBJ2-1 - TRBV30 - CAWSKGRSYNEQFF TGTGCCTGGAGTAAGGGACGCTCCTACAATGAGCAGTTCTTC
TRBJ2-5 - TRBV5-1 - CASSSQSPSQETQYF TGCGCCAGCAGCTCCCAGTCCCCGTCCCAAGAGACCCAGTACTTC
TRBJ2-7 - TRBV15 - CATSRDSYEQYF TGTGCCACCAGCAGAGACAGCTACGAGCAGTACTTC
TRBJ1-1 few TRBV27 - CASSYGGTEAFF TGTGCCAGCAGCTACGGGGGGACTGAAGCTTTCTTT
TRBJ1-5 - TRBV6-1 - CASSGQINQPQHF TGTGCCAGCAGTGGACAGATAAATCAGCCCCAGCATTTT
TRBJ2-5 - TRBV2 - CASSVRGQETQYF TGTGCCAGCAGCGTTAGGGGGCAAGAGACCCAGTACTTC
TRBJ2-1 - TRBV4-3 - CASSRKLQGGEQFF TGCGCCAGCAGCCGGAAATTACAGGGTGGTGAGCAGTTCTTC
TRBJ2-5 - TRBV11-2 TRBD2 CASSQGRGLVRETQYF TGTGCCAGCAGCCAGGGGCGGGGACTAGTGAGAGAGACCCAGTACTTC
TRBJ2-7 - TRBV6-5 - CASTSDRSYEQYF TGTGCCAGCACTTCGGACCGCTCCTACGAGCAGTACTTC
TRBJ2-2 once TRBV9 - CASSVGVAAANTGELFF TGTGCCAGCAGCGTAGGAGTCGCGGCCGCGAACACCGGGGAGCTGTTTTTT
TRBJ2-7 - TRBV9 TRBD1 CASSVVDRAGYEQYF TGTGCCAGCAGCGTAGTGGACAGGGCGGGCTACGAGCAGTACTTC
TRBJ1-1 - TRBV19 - CASSMAAGSGEAFF TGTGCCAGTAGTATGGCTGCAGGGTCGGGAGAGGCTTTCTTT
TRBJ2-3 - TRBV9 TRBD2 CASSVETSSDTQYF TGTGCCAGCAGCGTAGAGACTAGCTCAGATACGCAGTATTTT
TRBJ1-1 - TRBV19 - CASSILLGGEGYPSTEAFF TGTGCCAGTAGTATCTTGCTTGGGGGGGAAGGATACCCGAGCACTGAAGCTTTCTTT
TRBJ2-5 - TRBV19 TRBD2 CASSLRGGETQYF TGTGCCAGTAGTTTGCGGGGAGGGGAGACCCAGTACTTC
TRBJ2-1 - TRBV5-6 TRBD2 CASSLVSGGAGEQFF TGTGCCAGCAGCTTGGTTAGCGGGGGGGCAGGTGAGCAGTTCTTC
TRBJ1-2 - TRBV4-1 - CASSQDEIPAYGYTF TGCGCCAGCAGCCAAGATGAAATACCGGCCTATGGCTACACCTTC
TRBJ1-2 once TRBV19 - CASRELLSYGYTF TGTGCCAGCCGTGAACTCCTGAGCTATGGCTACACCTTC
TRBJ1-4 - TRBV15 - CATSRDWNSEKLFF TGTGCCACCAGCAGAGATTGGAACAGTGAAAAACTGTTTTTT
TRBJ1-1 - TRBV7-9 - CASSLEPNTEAFF TGTGCCAGCAGCTTAGAGCCGAACACTGAAGCTTTCTTT
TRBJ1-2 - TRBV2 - CASRTPGVYGYTF TGTGCCAGCAGAACCCCGGGAGTTTATGGCTACACCTTC
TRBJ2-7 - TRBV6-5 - CASSFAGRSYEQYF TGTGCCAGCAGTTTCGCAGGGAGGTCCTACGAGCAGTACTTC
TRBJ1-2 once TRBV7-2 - CASSPLWQGGDGYTF TGTGCCAGCAGCCCCCTCTGGCAGGGCGGGGATGGCTACACCTTC
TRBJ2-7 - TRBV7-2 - CASSLVGAGRNEQYF TGTGCCAGCAGCTTAGTGGGGGCAGGGCGCAACGAGCAGTACTTC
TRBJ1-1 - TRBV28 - CASLEGNTEAFF TGTGCCAGCCTCGAAGGGAACACTGAAGCTTTCTTT
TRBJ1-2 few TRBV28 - CASSLIRKGYTF TGTGCCAGCAGTTTAATCCGTAAAGGCTACACCTTC
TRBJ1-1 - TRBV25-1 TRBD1 CASSAGQGGTEAFF TGTGCCAGCAGTGCCGGACAGGGCGGCACTGAAGCTTTCTTT